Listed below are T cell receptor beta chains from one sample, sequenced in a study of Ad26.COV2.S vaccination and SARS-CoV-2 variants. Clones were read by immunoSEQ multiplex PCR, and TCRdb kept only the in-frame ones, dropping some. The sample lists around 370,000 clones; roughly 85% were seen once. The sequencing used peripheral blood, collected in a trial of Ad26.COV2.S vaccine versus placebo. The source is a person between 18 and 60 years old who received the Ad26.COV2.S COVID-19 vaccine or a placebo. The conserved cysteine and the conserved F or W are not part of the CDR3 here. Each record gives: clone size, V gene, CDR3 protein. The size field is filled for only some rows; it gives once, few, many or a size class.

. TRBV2 ASSTQGSSTDTQY
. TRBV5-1 ASSLESMQY
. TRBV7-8 ASSLTGDMRMAQY
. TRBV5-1 ASSETGNTEAF
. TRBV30 AWSVGRGAETQY
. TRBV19 ASSQTGPTGELF
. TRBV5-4 ASRADRGGQF
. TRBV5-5 ASSPLWWTGPGGMNTEAF
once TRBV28 ASSGNQLGTEAF
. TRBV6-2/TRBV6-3 ASSQRVSNTDTQY
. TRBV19 ASSINQGALKSTDTQY
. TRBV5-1 ASSPQVEAETQY
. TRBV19 ASSKGQPTYHEQY
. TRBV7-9 ASSFTQDGYEQY
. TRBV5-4 ASSLWRGGDGNEQF
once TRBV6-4 ASSDLLGGQNNEQF
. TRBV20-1 SASNPQF
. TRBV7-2 ASSLNRQSSGANVLT
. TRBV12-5 ASGPTLSQGDYGYT
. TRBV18 ASSSLYWTSGRNEQY
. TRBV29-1 SVGQGTLYSTEAF
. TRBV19 ASSIAGSQSYEQY
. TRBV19 ASSMSLMGADTQY
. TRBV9 ASSATTSGGAETQY
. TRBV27 ASSHQAPVDTQY
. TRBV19 ASSARTTSSGANVLT
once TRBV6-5 ASSYSDSYGYT
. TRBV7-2 ASSRPPGQDQETQY
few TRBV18 ASSPGAGNQPQH
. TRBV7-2 ASSFSTGEPNEKLF
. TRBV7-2 ASSLAQRITEAF
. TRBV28 ASSQPQRDGTRVQY
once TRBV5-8 ASSFGYNEQF
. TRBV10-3 ATLDRPRGNQPQH
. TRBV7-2 ASSLRAFQETQY
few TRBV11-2 ASSFSLFGGETQY
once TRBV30 ASRPRGTEAF
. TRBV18 ASSPREVSSGANVLT
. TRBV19 ASSMRAPRGGIYT
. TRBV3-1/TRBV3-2 ASSQGESGLAANNEQF
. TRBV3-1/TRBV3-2 ASSQERGAGNTIY
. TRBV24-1 ATSTNRDRDAGELF
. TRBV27 ASSFRGVRTDTQY
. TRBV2 ASSGRQAYYGYT
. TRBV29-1 SAGPSSTDTQY